This TCR beta chain was sequenced for a study of T cell responses to AZD1222 COVID-19 vaccine. Study findings and constraints: The donor group comprised mostly white British people and more females; the analysis possibly underestimated clonal diversity. None of the repertoires were sampled until the peak T cell response had passed. CD4 TCRs associated with vaccination spanned spike, dominating at 160-218 and 743-854.

V lost 1 base, J lost 5 bases, and 6 bases lay in between. The germline CDR1 and CDR2 sequences are DFQATT and SNEGSKA (reference sequence). This CDR3 has 11 amino acids. As to this clone: Antigen specificity is unknown.

The data were produced by immunoSEQ multiplex PCR, yet TCRdb's version contains in-frame clones alone and is incomplete. Altogether around 160,000 clones are present, 88% being singletons, with the ten largest covering around 6%. V gene TRBV20-1 combines with J gene TRBJ2-7; D remains unclear. The source is an adult in good health. This specimen consisted of peripheral blood, obtained on day 0 of AZD1222 vaccination. This CDR3 is CSARGSHEQYF. The CDR3 region has the DNA TGCAGTGCTAGAGGGAGCCACGAGCAGTACTTC.